This TCR beta chain originates from a study of HIV-infected patients and healthy controls. In TCRdb, the 5' RACE reads were re-called with MiXCR into one record per CDR3 protein. Of more than 60,000 distinct CDR3 sequences listed, 15% to 20% are singletons. The table lists this clonotype with many counts. Source material: CD4+ T cells from blood. The sequence derives from a human donor in good health.

CDR3 nucleotides: TGCAGTGCTAGAGGGGTCGTAGCGGGAGGGCTCACAGATACGCAGTATTTT. Its protein is CSARGVVAGGLTDTQYF. This chain joins TRBV20-1 and TRBJ2-3; 11 bases line up with TRBD2. The CDR3 length is 17 residues. Looked up from germline, CDR1 is DFQATT and CDR2 is SNEGSKA (reference sequence). J was trimmed by 2 bases and V by 1 base; bases with no gene match: 8.